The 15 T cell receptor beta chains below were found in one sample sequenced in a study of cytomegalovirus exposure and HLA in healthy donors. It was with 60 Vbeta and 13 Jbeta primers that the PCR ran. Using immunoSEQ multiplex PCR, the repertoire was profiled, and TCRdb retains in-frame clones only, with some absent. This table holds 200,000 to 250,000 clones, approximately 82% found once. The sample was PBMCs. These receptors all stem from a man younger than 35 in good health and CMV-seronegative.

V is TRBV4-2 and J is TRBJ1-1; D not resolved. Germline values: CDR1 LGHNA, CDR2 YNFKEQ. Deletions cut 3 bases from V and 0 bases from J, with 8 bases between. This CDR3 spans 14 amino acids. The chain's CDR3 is CASSQGQLNTEAFF. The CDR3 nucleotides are TGTGCCAGCAGCCAGGGCCAGTTGAACACTGAAGCTTTCTTT.

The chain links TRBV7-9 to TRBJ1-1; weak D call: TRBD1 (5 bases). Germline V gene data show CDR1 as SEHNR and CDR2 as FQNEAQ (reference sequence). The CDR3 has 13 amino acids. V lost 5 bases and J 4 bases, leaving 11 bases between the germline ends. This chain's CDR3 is CASSPDISTEAFF. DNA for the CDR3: TGTGCCAGCAGCCCGGACATATCCACTGAAGCTTTCTTT.

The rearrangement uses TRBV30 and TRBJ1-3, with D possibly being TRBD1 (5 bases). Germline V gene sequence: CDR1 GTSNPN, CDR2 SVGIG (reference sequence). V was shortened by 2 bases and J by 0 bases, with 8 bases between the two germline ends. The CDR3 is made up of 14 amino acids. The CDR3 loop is CAWSLDSSGNTIYF. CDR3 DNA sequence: TGTGCCTGGAGTCTCGACAGCTCTGGAAACACCATATATTTT.

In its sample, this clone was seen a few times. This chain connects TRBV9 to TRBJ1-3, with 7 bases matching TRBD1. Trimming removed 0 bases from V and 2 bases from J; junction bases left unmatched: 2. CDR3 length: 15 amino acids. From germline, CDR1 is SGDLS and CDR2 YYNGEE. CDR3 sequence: CASSVEGAPGNTIYF. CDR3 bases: TGTGCCAGCAGCGTAGAGGGGGCACCTGGAAACACCATATATTTT. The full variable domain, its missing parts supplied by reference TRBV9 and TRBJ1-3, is DSGVTQTPKHLITATGQRVTLRCSPRSGDLSVYWYQQSLDQGLQFLIQYYNGEERAKGNILERFSAQQFPDLHSELNLSSLELGDSALYFCASSVEGAPGNTIYFGEGSWLTVV.

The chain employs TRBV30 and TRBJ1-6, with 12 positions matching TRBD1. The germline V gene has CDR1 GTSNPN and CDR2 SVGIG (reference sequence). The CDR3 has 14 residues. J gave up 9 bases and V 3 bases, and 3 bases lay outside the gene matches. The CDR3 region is CAWRGTGGISPLHF. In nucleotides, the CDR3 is TGTGCCTGGAGAGGGACAGGGGGCATTTCACCCCTCCACTTT. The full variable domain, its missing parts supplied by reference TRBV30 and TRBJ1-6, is SQTIHQWPATLVQPVGSPLSLECTVEGTSNPNLYWYRQAAGRGLQLLFYSVGIGQISSEVPQNLSASRPQDRQFILSSKKLLLSDSGFYLCAWRGTGGISPLHFGNGTRLTVT.

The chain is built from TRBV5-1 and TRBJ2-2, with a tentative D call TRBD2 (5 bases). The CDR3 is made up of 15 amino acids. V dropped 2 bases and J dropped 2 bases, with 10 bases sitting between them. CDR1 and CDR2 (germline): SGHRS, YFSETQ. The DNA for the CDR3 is TGCGCCAGCAGCTTCGACTATCGTAACACCGGGGAGCTGTTTTTT. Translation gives CASSFDYRNTGELFF.

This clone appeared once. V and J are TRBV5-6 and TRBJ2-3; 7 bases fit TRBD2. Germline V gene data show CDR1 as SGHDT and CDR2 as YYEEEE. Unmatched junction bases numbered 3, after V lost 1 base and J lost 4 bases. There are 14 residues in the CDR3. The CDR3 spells CASSLRGRSDTQYF. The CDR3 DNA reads TGTGCCAGCAGCTTGCGCGGGAGATCAGATACGCAGTATTTT.

The CDR3 is CASSLALAGGRYTEAFF. Written as DNA, the CDR3 is TGTGCCAGCAGCTTAGCGCTGGCAGGGGGCCGTTACACTGAAGCTTTCTTT. This sequence joins TRBV7-6 and TRBJ1-1; 8 nucleotides line up with TRBD1. V shed 0 bases and J 3 bases; nucleotides not matched to a gene: 9. Germline V gene lookup returns CDR1 SGHVS and CDR2 FNYEAQ. This CDR3 is 17 amino acids long. The full variable domain, its missing parts supplied by reference TRBV7-6 and TRBJ1-1, is GAGVSQSPRYKVTKRGQDVALRCDPISGHVSLYWYRQALGQGPEFLTYFNYEAQQDKSGLPNDRFSAERPEGSISTLTIQRTEQRDSAMYRCASSLALAGGRYTEAFFGQGTRLTVV.

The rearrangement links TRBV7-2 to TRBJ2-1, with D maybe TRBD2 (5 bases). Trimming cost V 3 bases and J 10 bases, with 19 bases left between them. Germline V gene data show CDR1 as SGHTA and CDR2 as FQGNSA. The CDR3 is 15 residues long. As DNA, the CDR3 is TGTGCCAGCAGCTTTGCGGGTGGGATAGCAGGCGAGCAGTTCTTC. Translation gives CASSFAGGIAGEQFF.

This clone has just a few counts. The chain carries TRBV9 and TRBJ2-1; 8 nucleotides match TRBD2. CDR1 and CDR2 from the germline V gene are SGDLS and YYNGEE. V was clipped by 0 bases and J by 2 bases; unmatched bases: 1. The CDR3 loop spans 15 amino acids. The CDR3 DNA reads TGTGCCAGCAGCGTAGCGGGAGGGACCTACAATGAGCAGTTCTTC. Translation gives CASSVAGGTYNEQFF.

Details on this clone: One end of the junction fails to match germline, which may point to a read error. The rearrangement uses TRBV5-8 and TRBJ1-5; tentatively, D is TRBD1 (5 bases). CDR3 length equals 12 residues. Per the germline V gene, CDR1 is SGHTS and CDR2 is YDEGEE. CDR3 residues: CASNWGEQPQHF. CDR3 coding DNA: TGTGCTAGCAATTGGGGGGAGCAGCCCCAGCATTTT.

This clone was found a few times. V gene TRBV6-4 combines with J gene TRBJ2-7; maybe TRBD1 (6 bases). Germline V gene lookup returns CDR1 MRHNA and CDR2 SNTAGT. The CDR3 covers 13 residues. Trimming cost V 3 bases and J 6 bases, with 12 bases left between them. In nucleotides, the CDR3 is TGTGCCAGCAGTGAGGGGCAGGGGTCCGAGCAGTACTTC. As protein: CASSEGQGSEQYF.

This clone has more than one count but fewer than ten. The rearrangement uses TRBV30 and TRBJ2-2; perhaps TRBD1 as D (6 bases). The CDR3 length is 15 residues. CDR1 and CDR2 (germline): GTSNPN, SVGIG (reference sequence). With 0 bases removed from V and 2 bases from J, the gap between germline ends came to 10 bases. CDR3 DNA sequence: TGTGCCTGGAGTGTAGGGGGTTCTAACACCGGGGAGCTGTTTTTT. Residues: CAWSVGGSNTGELFF. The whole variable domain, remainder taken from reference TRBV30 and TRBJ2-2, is SQTIHQWPATLVQPVGSPLSLECTVEGTSNPNLYWYRQAAGRGLQLLFYSVGIGQISSEVPQNLSASRPQDRQFILSSKKLLLSDSGFYLCAWSVGGSNTGELFFGEGSRLTVL.

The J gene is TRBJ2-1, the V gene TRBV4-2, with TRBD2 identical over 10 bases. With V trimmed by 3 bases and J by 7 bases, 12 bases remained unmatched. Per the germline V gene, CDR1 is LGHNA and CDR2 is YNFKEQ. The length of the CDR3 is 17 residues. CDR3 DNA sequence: TGTGCCAGCAGCCACTACCTCCTAGCGGGAGTCGATAATGAGCAGTTCTTC. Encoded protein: CASSHYLLAGVDNEQFF.

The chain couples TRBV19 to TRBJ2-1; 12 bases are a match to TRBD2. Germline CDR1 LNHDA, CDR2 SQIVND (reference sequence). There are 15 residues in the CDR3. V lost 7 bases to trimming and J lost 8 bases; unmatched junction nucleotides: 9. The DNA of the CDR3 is TGTGCCAGTATGGAAGGGCTAGCGGGAGGGTATGAGCAGTTCTTC. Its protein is CASMEGLAGGYEQFF.